The 5 T cell receptor beta chains in this list originate from one sample, sequenced in a study of T cell repertoires in cytomegalovirus infection. A single record per CDR3 protein comes from TCRdb applying MiXCR to the reads. The top ten hold approximately 13% of the sample, which has around 530,000 distinct CDR3 sequences, 26% seen once. Sequenced input: PBMCs. These receptors originate from a human donor in good health (CMV status not recorded). Some clones in this sample may be carry-over from other donors' samples.

The rearrangement joins TRBV6-6 to TRBJ2-7, with 9 bases aligning to TRBD1. This CDR3 region has 12 residues. V gave up 6 bases and J gave up 7 bases; unmatched junction bases: 4. Germline V gene data show CDR1 as MNHNY and CDR2 as SVGAGI (reference sequence). The CDR3 nucleotides are TGTGCCAGCAGGGGACAGGGCGGAGAGCAGTACTTC. Its protein product is CASRGQGGEQYF.

The V call is TRBV29-1, the J call TRBJ2-2; tentatively, D is TRBD1 (5 bases). V was trimmed by 4 bases and J by 6 bases, leaving 12 bases between them. The CDR3 loop spans 13 amino acids. Germline V gene data show CDR1 as SQVTM and CDR2 as ANQGSEA. CDR3: CSVGARTSGELFF. The CDR3, as DNA: TGCAGCGTTGGCGCCCGGACATCCGGGGAGCTGTTTTTT.

This clonotype was seen a handful of times. This rearrangement joins TRBV12-3 or TRBV12-4 to TRBJ2-3, with 13 bases that match TRBD2. With V trimmed by 2 bases and J by 6 bases, 8 bases remained unmatched. The CDR3 contains 17 residues. CDR3 sequence reads: CASSLQPLAGGRDTQYF. CDR3 bases: TGTGCCAGCAGTTTACAGCCACTAGCGGGAGGGCGGGATACGCAGTATTTT.

The CDR3 DNA follows: TGTGCCAGCAGTGAGTGGACATTTGGCTACACCTTC. It is translated as CASSEWTFGYTF. This chain joins TRBV2 and TRBJ1-2, with D perhaps matching TRBD1 (5 bases). The length of the CDR3 is 12 residues. V lost 3 bases to trimming and J lost 7 bases, with 9 bases between them. CDR1 is SNHLY and CDR2 is FYNNEI in the germline V gene.

The rearrangement links TRBV12-3 or TRBV12-4 to TRBJ1-1, with D unresolved. V was clipped by 3 bases and J by 0 bases, with 8 bases between them. The CDR3 loop spans 14 amino acids. In nucleotides, the CDR3 is TGTGCCAGCAGTTTCCGGAGACTGAACACTGAAGCTTTCTTT. Translated: CASSFRRLNTEAFF.